The 24 T cell receptor beta chains presented below share a single source sample, sequenced in a study of blood T cell repertoires in COVID-19. Assay: immunoSEQ multiplex PCR; the TCRdb copy retains only in-frame clones and omits some. The sample shows more than 150,000 clones, about 86% of them seen only once. The sequencing sample was made of peripheral blood. The receptors were sampled from a man between 50 and 59 years old with active or convalescent COVID-19.

The V and J genes are TRBV24-1 and TRBJ1-2, with 7 bases matching TRBD1. The V segment lost 9 bases and the J segment 5 bases; nucleotides outside the gene matches: 5. CDR1 KGHDR and CDR2 SFDVKD come from the germline V gene. The CDR3 consists of 12 residues. The CDR3 loop reads CATWTGDYGYTF. As DNA, the CDR3 is TGTGCCACCTGGACAGGAGATTATGGCTACACCTTC.

The rearrangement uses TRBV5-1 and TRBJ1-2; 9 nucleotides match TRBD1. The V and J ends lost 2 bases and 4 bases, in that order; junction bases with no gene match: 9. The CDR3 runs to 16 residues. From germline, CDR1 is SGHRS and CDR2 YFSETQ. CDR3 sequence: CASSLSGQGSVYGYTF. The DNA for the CDR3 is TGCGCCAGCAGCTTATCGGGACAGGGAAGCGTCTATGGCTACACCTTC.

The V gene is TRBV4-2, the J gene TRBJ2-6; the D is unclear. V lost 11 bases to trimming and J lost 2 bases, with 10 bases between them. CDR3 length: 13 amino acids. CDR1 LGHNA and CDR2 YNFKEQ come from the germline V gene. The CDR3 reads CASERTGANVLTF. The CDR3, as DNA: TGTGCCTCCGAGAGGACTGGGGCCAACGTCCTGACTTTC.

This chain links TRBV10-3 with TRBJ2-1; 16 bases map to TRBD2. CDR3 length equals 17 residues. After removal of 10 bases from V and 4 bases from J, the junction contained 10 bases not matched to a gene. The germline V gene has CDR1 ENHRY and CDR2 SYGVKD. DNA for the CDR3: TGTGCCAGCACGGGACTAGCGGGAGGGGTACGGTACAATGAGCAGTTCTTC. Protein product: CASTGLAGGVRYNEQFF.

The genes are TRBV28 and TRBJ2-5, with D perhaps TRBD1 (5 bases). The V gene's germline CDR1 is MDHEN and CDR2 SYDVKM. The CDR3 contains 13 residues. The V end was cut by 5 bases, the J end by 2 bases, with 9 bases between. CDR3 in DNA: TGTGCCAGCAGTGAAACAGGACAAGAGACCCAGTACTTC. Amino acid sequence: CASSETGQETQYF.

The V gene is TRBV6-6, the J gene TRBJ2-2; TRBD1 is a possible D gene (6 bases). This CDR3 comprises 18 residues. Trimming cost V 5 bases and J 1 base, with 20 bases left between them. Germline assignment: CDR1 MNHNY and CDR2 SVGAGI (reference sequence). The CDR3, as DNA: TGTGCCAGCAGTCCAAGGGGGTGGGGACCCTTGAACACCGGGGAGCTGTTTTTT. Protein sequence: CASSPRGWGPLNTGELFF.

The rearrangement links TRBV5-4 to TRBJ2-7, with a tentative D call TRBD2 (6 bases). Between the trimmed V and J ends, which lost 1 base and 0 bases, there was a span of 11 bases. CDR3 size: 15 residues. The V gene's germline CDR1 is SGHNT and CDR2 YYREEE (reference sequence). The CDR3 nucleotides are TGTGCCAGCAGCTTGAAAGGGACTGCCTCCTACGAGCAGTACTTC. Translated: CASSLKGTASYEQYF.

J is TRBJ2-2 and V is TRBV2, with a tentative D call TRBD2 (5 bases). The CDR3 extends over 13 amino acids. The germline V gene has CDR1 SNHLY and CDR2 FYNNEI. Trimming cost V 6 bases and J 5 bases, with 10 bases left between them. The CDR3 protein is CASRDFPTGELFF. CDR3 bases: TGTGCCAGCAGGGACTTTCCTACCGGGGAGCTGTTTTTT.

The rearrangement links TRBV5-6 to TRBJ1-3; TRBD1 matches at 10 bases. The length of the CDR3 is 17 residues. V shed 4 bases and J 4 bases; nucleotides not matched to a gene: 11. CDR1 SGHDT and CDR2 YYEEEE come from the germline V gene. CDR3 amino acids: CASSTTGTGVWGNTIYF. The CDR3 DNA reads as TGTGCCAGCAGCACGACCGGGACAGGGGTTTGGGGAAACACCATATATTTT.

The CDR3 reads CASSLGQGSNQPQHF. The CDR3 coding sequence is TGCGCCAGCAGCTTGGGGCAGGGCAGCAATCAGCCCCAGCATTTT. The chain carries TRBV5-1 and TRBJ1-5; D is perhaps TRBD1 (5 bases). The germline gives CDR1 SGHRS, CDR2 YFSETQ. Between the trimmed V and J ends, which lost 0 bases and 1 base, there was a span of 8 bases. This CDR3 comprises 15 residues.

The chain is built from TRBV9 and TRBJ2-5, with D tentatively TRBD1 (7 bases). The germline V gene has CDR1 SGDLS and CDR2 YYNGEE. The CDR3 consists of 14 residues. The ends were cut back, 1 base at V and 4 bases at J, with 11 bases in the middle. The CDR3 here is CASSVRQGGETQYF. CDR3 nucleotides: TGTGCCAGCAGCGTAAGACAGGGAGGAGAGACCCAGTACTTC.

J is TRBJ2-2 and V is TRBV9; tentative D call: TRBD1 (5 bases). Looked up from germline, CDR1 is SGDLS and CDR2 is YYNGEE. The V end lost 1 base, the J end lost 4 bases, and 8 bases lay between the germline ends. CDR3 length: 14 amino acids. The CDR3 coding sequence is TGTGCCAGCAGCGTATTAGGGGTCACCGGGGAGCTGTTTTTT. Its translation: CASSVLGVTGELFF.

V and J are TRBV5-8 and TRBJ2-3; possibly TRBD1 for D (5 bases). CDR3 length equals 12 residues. The germline gives CDR1 SGHTS, CDR2 YDEGEE. Trimming removed 4 bases at V and 7 bases at J, with 10 bases between. The DNA of the CDR3 is TGTGCCAGCAGCCCAGGGCGATATACGCAGTATTTT. Its translation: CASSPGRYTQYF.

The V gene is TRBV5-5, the J gene TRBJ2-1; 11 nucleotides agree with TRBD2. Germline V gives CDR1 SGHKS, CDR2 YYEKEE (reference sequence). V trimming: 0 bases; J trimming: 4 bases; junction bases outside the gene matches: 12. This CDR3 region has 19 residues. The CDR3, as DNA: TGTGCCAGCAGCTTGGCAGTTGGCTCGGGACTAGCGGCTTACAATGAGCAGTTCTTC. This gives the protein CASSLAVGSGLAAYNEQFF.

This sequence joins TRBV3-1 (or the pseudogene TRBV3-2) and TRBJ1-1; TRBD1 matches at 10 bases. With 4 bases clipped from V and 11 bases from J, the junction kept 19 bases outside the gene matches. Germline-derived CDR1 and CDR2 are LGHDT and YNNKEL (reference sequence). The CDR3 runs to 17 residues. CDR3 loop: CASSPWTGGEVRLKAFF. The CDR3, as DNA: TGTGCCAGCAGCCCTTGGACAGGGGGAGAGGTTAGGTTGAAGGCTTTCTTT.

This chain joins TRBV7-2 and TRBJ1-5; TRBD1 matches at 7 bases. The CDR3 contains 17 residues. The germline V gene encodes CDR1 SGHTA and CDR2 FQGNSA. Trimming cost V 0 bases and J 4 bases; bases outside gene matches: 9. DNA for the CDR3: TGTGCCAGCAGCTTAGCGCTTACGACAGGGAAAAATCAGCCCCAGCATTTT. This sequence encodes CASSLALTTGKNQPQHF. Drawing the rest from reference TRBV7-2 and TRBJ1-5, the complete variable domain is GAGVSQSPSNKVTEKGKDVELRCDPISGHTALYWYRQSLGQGLEFLIYFQGNSAPDKSGLPSDRFSAERTGGSVSTLTIQRTQQEDSAVYLCASSLALTTGKNQPQHFGDGTRLSIL.

This clone appeared once. V is TRBV7-6 and J is TRBJ2-3, with 12 bases lining up with TRBD2. With 0 bases clipped from V and 4 bases from J, the junction kept 8 bases outside the gene matches. The length of the CDR3 is 18 residues. Germline V gene data show CDR1 as SGHVS and CDR2 as FNYEAQ. CDR3: CASSLALSLAGGPDTQYF. The CDR3 DNA sequence: TGTGCCAGCAGCTTAGCGCTTTCACTAGCGGGGGGCCCAGATACGCAGTATTTT.

This clone was seen more than once but under ten times. The CDR3 DNA reads TGTGCCAGCAGCGCTCGGAGGGACTTGGGCACTGAAGCTTTCTTT. Translated: CASSARRDLGTEAFF. The V and J genes are TRBV7-2 and TRBJ1-1; maybe TRBD1 (5 bases). Looked up from germline, CDR1 is SGHTA and CDR2 is FQGNSA. V was cut by 5 bases and J by 4 bases, with 17 bases left in between. The CDR3 length is 15 residues.

The CDR3 sequence is CASSPQGQGGEKLFF. The CDR3 DNA follows: TGTGCCAGCAGTCCCCAGGGTCAGGGAGGAGAAAAACTGTTTTTT. The chain employs TRBV2 and TRBJ1-4; possibly TRBD1 for D (5 bases). CDR3 size: 15 residues. Germline V gene data show CDR1 as SNHLY and CDR2 as FYNNEI. Trimming cost V 5 bases and J 8 bases, with 18 bases left between them.

This chain joins TRBV19 and TRBJ1-4, with unresolved D. The CDR3 consists of 15 residues. Trimming stripped 1 base from V and 0 bases from J, with 6 bases between. Germline values: CDR1 LNHDA, CDR2 SQIVND (reference sequence). The CDR3 DNA reads as TGTGCCAGTAGTATAGTGCGTGCAACTAATGAAAAACTGTTTTTT. It yields the protein CASSIVRATNEKLFF.

The chain couples TRBV5-8 to TRBJ2-3; D is unclear. The germline V gene has CDR1 SGHTS and CDR2 YDEGEE. The ends were cut back, 3 bases at V and 6 bases at J, with 20 bases in the middle. This CDR3 region has 16 residues. The CDR3, as DNA: TGTGCCAGCAGCTCCAATAGCCCCTCCGTGGGTGATACGCAGTATTTT. As protein: CASSSNSPSVGDTQYF.

The sample holds a few counts of this clone. The chain links TRBV21-1 to TRBJ2-7; TRBD1, the D gene given by the table, was not confirmed from the DNA. TRBV21-1 is flagged as a pseudogene. This CDR3 contains 13 residues. In nucleotides, the CDR3 is TGTGCCAGCAGCAAAGACAGGGTCTACGAGCAGTACTTC. It yields the protein CASSKDRVYEQYF.

The chain combines TRBV7-3 with TRBJ2-1; possibly TRBD2 for D (6 bases). The V end was cut by 2 bases, the J end by 5 bases, with 13 bases between. This CDR3 contains 15 residues. The germline CDR1 and CDR2 sequences are SGHTA and FQGTGA. The CDR3 DNA reads TGTGCCAGCAGCTTATTCCGGGAGAGCAACAATGAGCAGTTCTTC. Its translation: CASSLFRESNNEQFF.

The chain combines TRBV10-1 with TRBJ2-5, with D maybe TRBD2 (5 bases). V was shortened by 3 bases and J by 5 bases, with 22 bases between the two germline ends. Germline CDR1 is WNHNN and CDR2 is SYGVQD (reference sequence). CDR3 length equals 17 residues. The CDR3 sequence: CASSDERVPTSGETQYF. CDR3 nucleotides: TGCGCCAGCAGTGATGAGAGGGTACCTACGTCCGGGGAGACCCAGTACTTC.